This T cell receptor (beta chain) came from a study of T-cell memory formation after mild COVID-19. MiXCR, run by TCRdb on the 5' RACE reads, gives a single entry per CDR3 protein. In the table there are 350,000 to 500,000 distinct CDR3 sequences, 20% to 30% of which are singletons. The sample holds a few counts of this clonotype. The CDR3 consists of 16 residues. CDR1 and CDR2 from the germline V gene are SGHVS and FQNEAQ. V was trimmed by 1 base and J by 0 bases, leaving 12 bases between them. The chain links TRBV7-8 to TRBJ1-1; the D is unclear. Material: PBMCs or a T cell subset sorted from them (not recorded which). The receptor comes from an adult woman who had mild COVID-19 (a few samples of this study predate the infection). Cell type and time point are not known. CDR3: CASSLGWVGVNTEAFF. The CDR3 DNA reads TGTGCCAGCAGCTTAGGATGGGTCGGGGTGAACACTGAAGCTTTCTTT.